A single sample gave rise to the 22 T cell receptor beta chains below, sequenced in a study of T-cell memory formation after mild COVID-19. TCRdb re-derived calls from the 5' RACE reads in MiXCR, one entry per CDR3 protein. Here the sample spans 35,000 to 45,000 distinct CDR3 sequences, over 6.5% being singletons. The sequenced sample consisted of PBMCs or a T cell subset sorted from them (not recorded which). The receptor set was obtained from an adult who had mild COVID-19 (a few samples of this study predate the infection). Cell type and time point are not known.

The gene calls are TRBV6-6 and TRBJ2-1, with D possibly matching TRBD1 (6 bases). The germline V gene encodes CDR1 MNHNY and CDR2 SVGAGI (reference sequence). Trimming shortened V by 5 bases and J by 0 bases, and 14 bases separated the two germline ends. The CDR3 contains 16 residues. The CDR3 nucleotides are TGTGCCAGCAGTCAAATCGACAGGAGCTCCTACAATGAGCAGTTCTTC. Translated, it gives CASSQIDRSSYNEQFF.

This clonotype was counted many times. The gene calls are TRBV12-3 or TRBV12-4 and TRBJ1-3; no clear D. The CDR3 loop spans 15 amino acids. Deletions cut 1 base from V and 2 bases from J, with 9 bases between. The CDR3 here is CASSLGASTGNTIYF. In nucleotides, the CDR3 is TGTGCCAGCAGTTTAGGCGCCAGCACTGGAAACACCATATATTTT.

This clonotype was detected only a few times. The rearrangement joins TRBV11-3 to TRBJ1-1; D is ambiguous. V was clipped by 5 bases and J by 5 bases, with 15 bases between them. The V gene's germline CDR1 is SGHNT and CDR2 YENEEA. This CDR3 contains 14 residues. Here the CDR3 reads CASSRMSLGTEAFF. DNA for the CDR3: TGTGCCAGCAGCCGTATGTCCCTTGGGACTGAAGCTTTCTTT.

V gene TRBV27 combines with J gene TRBJ2-7, with D unresolved. CDR1 and CDR2 (germline): MNHEY, SMNVEV (reference sequence). The CDR3 has 13 residues. V was shortened by 1 base and J by 4 bases, with 8 bases between the two germline ends. CDR3 DNA sequence: TGTGCCAGCAGTTTATTAGCCGGATACGAGCAGTACTTC. This codes for CASSLLAGYEQYF.

In its sample, this clonotype was seen a few times. The CDR3 is CASSLDRTEAALFF. The CDR3 coding sequence is TGTGCCAGCAGCTTAGACCGGACCGAAGCGGCACTGTTTTTT. The chain carries TRBV11-1 and TRBJ1-4; D is uncertain. Trimming left V 1 base short and J 13 bases short, with 16 bases between. CDR1 is SGHAT, CDR2 FQDESV, per germline (reference sequence). CDR3 size: 14 residues.

Many counts were recorded for this clonotype. The gene calls are TRBV7-3 and TRBJ2-3, with 7 bases aligning to TRBD1. In germline, CDR1 is SGHTA, CDR2 FQGTGA. This CDR3 has 16 residues. The ends lost 2 bases at V and 2 bases at J; junction bases unmatched: 7. CDR3 protein: CASSLGVRGNTDTQYF. The CDR3 bases are TGTGCCAGCAGCTTAGGTGTCAGGGGGAACACAGATACGCAGTATTTT.

This clonotype was recorded a few times. The chain recombines TRBV30 with TRBJ1-2; TRBD1 matches at 11 bases. CDR1 is GTSNPN, CDR2 SVGIG, per germline (reference sequence). The CDR3 extends over 15 amino acids. V dropped 1 base and J dropped 4; count of bases not matched to a gene: 5. CDR3 DNA sequence: TGTGCCTGGAGTGGCTCCGGGACAGGGGGCTATGGCTACACCTTC. It yields the protein CAWSGSGTGGYGYTF. Full variable domain (remainder filled in from reference TRBV30 and TRBJ1-2): SQTIHQWPATLVQPVGSPLSLECTVEGTSNPNLYWYRQAAGRGLQLLFYSVGIGQISSEVPQNLSASRPQDRQFILSSKKLLLSDSGFYLCAWSGSGTGGYGYTFGSGTRLTVV.

This clonotype was recorded many times. This chain connects TRBV6-2 or TRBV6-3 to TRBJ2-3; possibly TRBD1 or TRBD2 for D (5 bases each). Trimming took off 1 base at V and 7 bases at J, with 12 bases between the two ends. This CDR3 comprises 14 residues. Looked up from germline, CDR1 is MNHEY and CDR2 is SVGEGT. The CDR3 here is CASSYLAEGNTQYF. The CDR3 DNA follows: TGTGCCAGCAGTTACTTAGCCGAGGGGAATACGCAGTATTTT.

This clonotype showed up many times. The chain uses TRBV15 and TRBJ1-5; a possible D gene is TRBD1 (5 bases). Per germline, CDR1 LNHNV and CDR2 YYDKDF (reference sequence). Trimming pared 5 bases from V and 4 bases from J, leaving 12 bases between. This CDR3 region has 14 residues. The CDR3 sequence is CATSGQGRNQPQHF. The CDR3 coding sequence is TGTGCCACCAGCGGACAAGGACGGAATCAGCCCCAGCATTTT.

The table lists this clonotype with many counts. The chain couples TRBV5-1 to TRBJ2-7; TRBD2 matches at 14 bases. V lost 4 bases, J lost 5 bases, and 5 bases stayed unmatched. There are 15 residues in the CDR3. Germline assignment: CDR1 SGHRS and CDR2 YFSETQ. The DNA of the CDR3 is TGCGCCAGCAGCCCGGGGACTAGCGGGAGAAACGAGCAGTACTTC. Translation gives CASSPGTSGRNEQYF. The complete variable domain, with remaining parts taken from reference TRBV5-1 and TRBJ2-7, reads KAGVTQTPRYLIKTRGQQVTLSCSPISGHRSVSWYQQTPGQGLQFLFEYFSETQRNKGNFPGRFSGRQFSNSRSEMNVSTLELGDSALYLCASSPGTSGRNEQYFGPGTRLTVT.

The chain joins TRBV2 to TRBJ1-1; 7 bases map to TRBD1. This CDR3 contains 15 residues. The germline V gene encodes CDR1 SNHLY and CDR2 FYNNEI. V was clipped by 4 bases and J by 0 bases; unmatched bases: 5. This CDR3 reads CASSGQGLMNTEAFF. CDR3 bases: TGTGCCAGCAGTGGACAGGGCCTCATGAACACTGAAGCTTTCTTT.

The chain is built from TRBV10-3 and TRBJ2-1; perhaps TRBD2 as D (6 bases). Germline loops: CDR1 ENHRY, CDR2 SYGVKD. There are 13 residues in the CDR3. The V end was cut by 8 bases, the J end by 5 bases, with 13 bases between. CDR3 in amino acids: CAIGHGGDNEQFF. CDR3 DNA sequence: TGTGCCATCGGACACGGAGGGGACAATGAGCAGTTCTTC.

This clonotype was counted only a few times. The CDR3 DNA sequence: TGCGCCAGCAGCTTGGAAGGAACGACAGCAGCTGAAAAACTGTTTTTT. This encodes CASSLEGTTAAEKLFF. The chain employs TRBV5-1 and TRBJ1-4; a possible D gene is TRBD1 (5 bases). This CDR3 spans 16 amino acids. The V end lost 0 bases, the J end lost 7 bases, and 16 bases lay between the germline ends. Germline-derived CDR1 and CDR2 are SGHRS and YFSETQ.

The chain combines TRBV19 with TRBJ1-2, with D possibly TRBD1 on 6 matching bases. This CDR3 region has 15 residues. Trimming left V 4 bases short and J 8 bases short, with 20 bases between. CDR1 and CDR2 (germline): LNHDA, SQIVND (reference sequence). CDR3 amino acids: CASSKTSGVADGYTF. The DNA for the CDR3 is TGTGCCAGTAGTAAAACCTCAGGGGTTGCGGACGGCTACACCTTC.

This clonotype came up many times. The genes are TRBV7-8 and TRBJ2-5; D is undetermined. The CDR3 is made up of 17 amino acids. The germline CDR1 and CDR2 sequences are SGHVS and FQNEAQ. V was shortened by 2 bases and J by 0 bases, with 16 bases between the two germline ends. CDR3 protein: CASSLRVDILNQETQYF. CDR3 in DNA: TGTGCCAGCAGCTTAAGAGTCGACATCCTTAACCAAGAGACCCAGTACTTC.

In its sample, this clonotype was seen many times. V usage is TRBV7-9 and J usage is TRBJ1-2, with D perhaps matching TRBD1 (6 bases). The CDR3 totals 15 residues. V shed 5 bases and J shed 3 bases, with 16 bases lying between them. Germline CDR1 SEHNR, CDR2 FQNEAQ (reference sequence). The CDR3 sequence is CASSLGTPGDYGYTF. In DNA form, the CDR3 reads TGTGCCAGCAGCCTAGGGACACCCGGAGACTATGGCTACACCTTC.

This clonotype ranks as medium-sized. This chain joins TRBV5-1 and TRBJ2-3, with a possible D match to TRBD1 (6 bases). CDR1 SGHRS and CDR2 YFSETQ come from the germline V gene. The V gene lost 0 bases and the J gene lost 3 bases, with 11 bases spanning the gap. This CDR3 has 15 residues. The CDR3: CASSLVGAITDTQYF. DNA of the CDR3: TGCGCCAGCAGCTTGGTGGGGGCTATTACAGATACGCAGTATTTT.

The rearrangement links TRBV5-1 to TRBJ2-1; 10 bases align to TRBD2. The germline CDR1 and CDR2 sequences are SGHRS and YFSETQ. Trimming at V came to 3 bases and at J to 7 bases, leaving 13 bases not matched to a gene. The CDR3 sequence is 17 residues long. Written as DNA, the CDR3 is TGCGCCAGCAGCTGGGAACCGGGACTAGCGTTCGTAAATGAGCAGTTCTTC. Protein product: CASSWEPGLAFVNEQFF.

The table lists this clonotype with many counts. The chain is built from TRBV3-1 and TRBJ1-1, with TRBD1 matching over 8 bases. Germline V CDR1 and CDR2: LGHDT, YNNKEL (reference sequence). CDR3 size: 14 residues. J was trimmed by 6 bases and V by 5 bases; bases with no gene match: 8. For the CDR3, the DNA is TGTGCCAGCAGCGACGGACAGGGTAGGTCTGAAGCTTTCTTT. It yields the protein CASSDGQGRSEAFF.

Worth noting for this clonotype: At one boundary the junction diverges from the germline segment, which might be a read error. CDR3 protein: CASSSWEWPYELYF. The CDR3 region has the DNA TGTGCCAGCAGCTCGTGGGAGTGGCCCTACGAGCTGTACTTC. This chain uses TRBV5-4 with TRBJ2-7; D possibly corresponds to TRBD2 (5 bases). Looked up from germline, CDR1 is SGHNT and CDR2 is YYREEE (reference sequence). The length of the CDR3 is 14 residues.

The chain combines TRBV19 with TRBJ2-1; D is undetermined. V was pared by 6 bases and J by 0 bases, with 9 bases between. In germline, CDR1 is LNHDA, CDR2 SQIVND (reference sequence). This CDR3 is built from 14 residues. CDR3 sequence reads: CASRSPHSYNEQFF. The DNA for the CDR3 is TGTGCCAGTAGAAGCCCGCACTCCTACAATGAGCAGTTCTTC.

The chain carries TRBV20-1 and TRBJ2-3; 9 nucleotides line up with TRBD2. J lost 5 bases, V lost 3 bases, and 3 bases had no gene match. Germline values: CDR1 DFQATT, CDR2 SNEGSKA (reference sequence). This CDR3 spans 13 amino acids. CDR3 bases: TGCAGTGCTAGTAGCGGGGGAGGAGATACGCAGTATTTT. Encoded protein: CSASSGGGDTQYF.